This TCR beta chain was retrieved from a study of response to subunit inactivated influenza vaccine. The CDR3 totals 13 residues. Germline V gene data show CDR1 as GTSNPN and CDR2 as SVGIG (reference sequence). The V end was cut by 2 bases, the J end by 3 bases, with 10 bases between. This clonotype has a handful of counts. MiXCR was run by TCRdb on the RT-PCR reads, yielding one entry per CDR3 protein. The sample has fewer than 350,000 distinct CDR3 sequences; around a fifth are singletons. The source was PBMCs from blood, collected approximately 20 months after vaccination. The chain joins TRBV30 to TRBJ1-1; D is possibly TRBD1 (6 bases). The origin of this receptor is a man between 50 and 75 years old who received an inactivated influenza vaccine. CDR3 sequence reads: CAWSIRTDTEAFF. CDR3 bases: TGTGCCTGGAGTATCCGGACAGACACTGAAGCTTTCTTT.